The TCR beta chain under discussion was sequenced for a study of cytomegalovirus exposure and HLA in healthy donors. Overall study results and limits: The investigators catalogued 150 to 200 TCR beta chains as cytomegalovirus-associated.

CDR1 is MNHEY and CDR2 is SVGAGI in the germline V gene. Trimming pared 5 bases from V and 5 bases from J, leaving 13 bases between. CDR3 size: 14 residues. Primers: 60 Vbeta forward and 13 Jbeta reverse. Libraries were prepared by immunoSEQ multiplex PCR; TCRdb keeps only in-frame clonotypes and omits some of them. The table includes more than 100,000 clones, more than 65% detected once. With respect to this clone: Antigen unknown.

The chain combines TRBV6-5 with TRBJ1-5; D is possibly TRBD1 (5 bases). The sequence was collected from a woman between 18 and 29 years old in good health and CMV-seropositive. The sequenced sample consisted of PBMCs. In DNA, the CDR3 is TGTGCCAGCAGTCCGGGGGGAGATTATCAGCCCCAGCATTTT. Amino acid sequence: CASSPGGDYQPQHF.